The sequence of this T cell receptor (beta chain) was determined in a study of blood T cell repertoires in COVID-19. Overall study context: Sample material is recorded as cDNA or gDNA derived from T cells, B-cell-depleted T cells, or PBMCs.

Membership in each cohort depended on participant-reported clinical history. Original methodology: Estimation of nucleated cell counts relied on the amplification of reference gene primers. Repertoires were generated with immunoSEQ multiplex PCR, while TCRdb's copy carries only in-frame clones and drops some. D and trimming were read from the DNA, whereas the V and J calls and clone size are those reported in that table. The table records approximately 200,000 clones, roughly 80% of them present only once. The table lists this clone with a few counts. This TCR was sampled from a man aged 40-55 years who had recovered from COVID-19. The sequenced material came from PBMCs or T cells enriched from blood (not recorded which).

The CDR3 protein is CASSESQDSQPQHF. CDR3 nucleotides: TGCGCCAGCAGTGAGTCGCAGGATTCGCAGCCCCAGCATTTT. The chain links TRBV10-1 to TRBJ1-5; D gene unclear. Trimming pared 0 bases from V and 7 bases from J, leaving 10 bases between. This CDR3 comprises 14 residues. From germline, CDR1 is WNHNN and CDR2 SYGVQD (reference sequence).